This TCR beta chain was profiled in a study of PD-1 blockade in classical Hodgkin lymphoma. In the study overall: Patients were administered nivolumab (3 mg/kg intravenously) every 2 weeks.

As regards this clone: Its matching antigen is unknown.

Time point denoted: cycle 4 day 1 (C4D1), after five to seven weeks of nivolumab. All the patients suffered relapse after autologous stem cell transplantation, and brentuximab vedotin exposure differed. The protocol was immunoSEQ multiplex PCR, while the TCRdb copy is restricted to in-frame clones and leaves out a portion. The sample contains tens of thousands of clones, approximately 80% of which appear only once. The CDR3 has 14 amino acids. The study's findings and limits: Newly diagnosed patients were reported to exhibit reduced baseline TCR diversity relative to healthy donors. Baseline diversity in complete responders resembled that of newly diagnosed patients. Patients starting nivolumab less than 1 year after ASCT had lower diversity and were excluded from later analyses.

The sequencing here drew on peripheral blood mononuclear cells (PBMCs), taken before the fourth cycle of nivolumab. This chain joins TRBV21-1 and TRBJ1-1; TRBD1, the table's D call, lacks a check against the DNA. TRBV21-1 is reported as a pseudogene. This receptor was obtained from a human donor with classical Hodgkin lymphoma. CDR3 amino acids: CASSSREQGLKAFF. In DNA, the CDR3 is TGTGCCAGCAGCTCCCGCGAACAGGGGCTCAAAGCTTTCTTT.